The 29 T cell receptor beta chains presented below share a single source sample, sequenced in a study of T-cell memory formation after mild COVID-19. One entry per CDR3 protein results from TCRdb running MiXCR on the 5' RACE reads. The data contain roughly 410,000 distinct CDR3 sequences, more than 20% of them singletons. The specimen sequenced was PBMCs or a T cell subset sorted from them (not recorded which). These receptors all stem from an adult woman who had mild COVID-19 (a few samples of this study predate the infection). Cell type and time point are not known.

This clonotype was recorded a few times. The CDR3 region is CSVAGGTGELFF. The CDR3 bases are TGCAGCGTAGCGGGAGGGACCGGGGAGCTGTTTTTT. This chain connects TRBV29-1 to TRBJ2-2; 10 bases map to TRBD2. With V trimmed by 6 bases and J by 5 bases, 0 bases remained unmatched. This CDR3 is built from 12 residues. Looked up from germline, CDR1 is SQVTM and CDR2 is ANQGSEA.

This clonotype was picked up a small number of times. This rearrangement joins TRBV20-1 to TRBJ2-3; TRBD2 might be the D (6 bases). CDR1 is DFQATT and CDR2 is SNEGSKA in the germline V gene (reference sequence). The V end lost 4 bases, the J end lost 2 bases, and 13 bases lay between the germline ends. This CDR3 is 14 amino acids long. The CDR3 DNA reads TGCAGTGCTACCCCCGGGAGTATCACAGATACGCAGTATTTT. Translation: CSATPGSITDTQYF.

The CDR3 region has the DNA TGTGCCAGCAGGGGACCCTCCTACGAGCAGTACTTC. Its translation: CASRGPSYEQYF. The rearrangement uses TRBV6-1 and TRBJ2-7; perhaps D is TRBD1 or TRBD2 (5 bases each). The CDR3 totals 12 residues. Germline loops: CDR1 MNHNS, CDR2 SASEGT. The germline V and J ends were trimmed by 6 bases and 0 bases, with 6 bases remaining between them.

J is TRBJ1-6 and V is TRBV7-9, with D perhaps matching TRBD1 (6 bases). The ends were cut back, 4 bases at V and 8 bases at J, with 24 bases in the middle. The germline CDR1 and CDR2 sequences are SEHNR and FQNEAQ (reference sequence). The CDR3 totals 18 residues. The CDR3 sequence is CASSSPSRDTGGDSPLHF. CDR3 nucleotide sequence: TGTGCCAGCAGCTCGCCCTCCCGGGACACCGGAGGTGATTCACCCCTCCACTTT.

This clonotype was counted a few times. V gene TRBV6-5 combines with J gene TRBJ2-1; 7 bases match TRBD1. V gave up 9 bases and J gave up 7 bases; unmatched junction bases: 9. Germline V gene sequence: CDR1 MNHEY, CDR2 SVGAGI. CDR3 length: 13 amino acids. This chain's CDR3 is CASSRGNWNEQFF. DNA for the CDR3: TGTGCCAGTAGCAGGGGGAATTGGAATGAGCAGTTCTTC.

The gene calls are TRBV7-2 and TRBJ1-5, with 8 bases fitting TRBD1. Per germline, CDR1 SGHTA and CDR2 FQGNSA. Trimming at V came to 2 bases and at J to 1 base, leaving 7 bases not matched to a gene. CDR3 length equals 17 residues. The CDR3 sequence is CASSLTRQGRSNQPQHF. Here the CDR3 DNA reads TGTGCCAGCAGCTTAACCAGACAGGGGCGAAGCAATCAGCCCCAGCATTTT.

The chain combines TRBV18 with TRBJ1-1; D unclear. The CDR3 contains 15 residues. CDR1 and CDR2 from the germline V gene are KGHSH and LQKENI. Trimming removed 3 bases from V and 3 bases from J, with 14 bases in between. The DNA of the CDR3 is TGTGCCAGCTCACCCTCCGGGGTCGGGGACACTGAAGCTTTCTTT. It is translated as CASSPSGVGDTEAFF. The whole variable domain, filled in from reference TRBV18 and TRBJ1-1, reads NAGVMQNPRHLVRRRGQEARLRCSPMKGHSHVYWYRQLPEEGLKFMVYLQKENIIDESGMPKERFSAEFPKEGPSILRIQQVVRGDSAAYFCASSPSGVGDTEAFFGQGTRLTVV.

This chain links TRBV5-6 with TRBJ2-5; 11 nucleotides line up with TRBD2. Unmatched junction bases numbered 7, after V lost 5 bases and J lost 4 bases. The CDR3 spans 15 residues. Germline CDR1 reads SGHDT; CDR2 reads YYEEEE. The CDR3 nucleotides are TGTGCCAGCAGGGGACTAGCGGCGATGGTAGAGACCCAGTACTTC. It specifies CASRGLAAMVETQYF.

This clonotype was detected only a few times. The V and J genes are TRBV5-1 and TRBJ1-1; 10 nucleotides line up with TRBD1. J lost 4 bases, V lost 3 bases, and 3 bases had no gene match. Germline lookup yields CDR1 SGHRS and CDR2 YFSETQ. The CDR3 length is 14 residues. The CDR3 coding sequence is TGCGCCAGCAGCTCGGGACAGGGGTTCACTGAAGCTTTCTTT. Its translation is CASSSGQGFTEAFF.

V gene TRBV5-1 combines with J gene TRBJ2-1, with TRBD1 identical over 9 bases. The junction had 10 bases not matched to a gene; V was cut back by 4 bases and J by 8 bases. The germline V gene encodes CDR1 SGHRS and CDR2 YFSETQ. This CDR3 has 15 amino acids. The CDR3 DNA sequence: TGCGCCAGCAGCCCCACGGGACAGGGAAGCCATGAGCAGTTCTTC. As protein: CASSPTGQGSHEQFF. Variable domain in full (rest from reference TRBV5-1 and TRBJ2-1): KAGVTQTPRYLIKTRGQQVTLSCSPISGHRSVSWYQQTPGQGLQFLFEYFSETQRNKGNFPGRFSGRQFSNSRSEMNVSTLELGDSALYLCASSPTGQGSHEQFFGPGTRLTVL.

This chain's CDR3 is CSARRQAGPNEQFF. The DNA for the CDR3 is TGCAGTGCTAGGAGACAAGCGGGCCCCAATGAGCAGTTCTTC. The genes are TRBV20-1 and TRBJ2-1; tentatively, D is TRBD2 (6 bases). In germline, CDR1 is DFQATT, CDR2 SNEGSKA (reference sequence). V dropped 3 bases and J dropped 6 bases, with 15 bases sitting between them. This CDR3 comprises 14 residues.

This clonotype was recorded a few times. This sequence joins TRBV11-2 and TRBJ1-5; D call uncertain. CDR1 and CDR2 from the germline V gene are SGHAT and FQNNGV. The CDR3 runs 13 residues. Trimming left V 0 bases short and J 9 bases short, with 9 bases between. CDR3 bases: TGTGCCAGCAGCTTAGATGCAAGACGGCCCCAGCATTTT. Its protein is CASSLDARRPQHF. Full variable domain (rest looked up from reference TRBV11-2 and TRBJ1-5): EAGVAQSPRYKIIEKRQSVAFWCNPISGHATLYWYQQILGQGPKLLIQFQNNGVVDDSQLPKDRFSAERLKGVDSTLKIQPAKLEDSAVYLCASSLDARRPQHFGDGTRLSIL.

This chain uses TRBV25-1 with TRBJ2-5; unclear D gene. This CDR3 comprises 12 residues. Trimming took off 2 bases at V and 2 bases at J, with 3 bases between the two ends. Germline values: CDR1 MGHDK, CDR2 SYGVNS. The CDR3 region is CASSEVQETQYF. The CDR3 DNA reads TGTGCCAGCAGTGAAGTGCAAGAGACCCAGTACTTC.

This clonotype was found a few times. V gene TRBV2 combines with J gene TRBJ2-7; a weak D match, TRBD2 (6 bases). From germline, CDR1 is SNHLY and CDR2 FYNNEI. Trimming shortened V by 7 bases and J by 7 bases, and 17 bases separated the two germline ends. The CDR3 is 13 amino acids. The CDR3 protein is CASMDGEVWEQYF. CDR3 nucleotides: TGTGCCAGCATGGACGGGGAGGTTTGGGAGCAGTACTTC.

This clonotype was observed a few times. CDR3 nucleotide sequence: TGCAGCGTTTTTGTCTTCAGTAGAGGTGAGCAGTTCTTC. Encoded protein: CSVFVFSRGEQFF. The chain couples TRBV29-1 to TRBJ2-1; D remains ambiguous. The V and J ends lost 5 bases and 9 bases respectively, with 17 bases between them. CDR1 and CDR2 (germline): SQVTM, ANQGSEA. CDR3 length: 13 amino acids.

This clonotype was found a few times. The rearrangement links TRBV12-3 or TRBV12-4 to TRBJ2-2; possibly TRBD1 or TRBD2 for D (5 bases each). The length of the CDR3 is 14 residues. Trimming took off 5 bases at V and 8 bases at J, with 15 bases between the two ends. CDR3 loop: CASSPRDDWGELFF. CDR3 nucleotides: TGTGCCAGCAGTCCCCGGGACGACTGGGGGGAGCTGTTTTTT.

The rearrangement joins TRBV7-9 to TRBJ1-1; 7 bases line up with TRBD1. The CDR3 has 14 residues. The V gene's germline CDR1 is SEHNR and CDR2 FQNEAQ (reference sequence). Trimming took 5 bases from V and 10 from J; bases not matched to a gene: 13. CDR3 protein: CASSQGGVRRVAFF. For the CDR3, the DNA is TGTGCCAGCAGCCAGGGGGGGGTTCGGAGGGTAGCTTTCTTT.

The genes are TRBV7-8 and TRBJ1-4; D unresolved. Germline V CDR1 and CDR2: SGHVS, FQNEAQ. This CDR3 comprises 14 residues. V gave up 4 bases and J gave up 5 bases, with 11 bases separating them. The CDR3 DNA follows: TGTGCCAGCAGCTCGGTACAGAGAAATGAAAAACTGTTTTTT. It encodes CASSSVQRNEKLFF.

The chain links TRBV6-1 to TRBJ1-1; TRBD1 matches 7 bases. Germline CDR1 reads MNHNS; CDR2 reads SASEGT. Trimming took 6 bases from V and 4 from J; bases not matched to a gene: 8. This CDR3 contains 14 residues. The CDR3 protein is CASSLTGVSTEAFF. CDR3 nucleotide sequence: TGTGCCAGCAGCCTCACAGGGGTCAGCACTGAAGCTTTCTTT.

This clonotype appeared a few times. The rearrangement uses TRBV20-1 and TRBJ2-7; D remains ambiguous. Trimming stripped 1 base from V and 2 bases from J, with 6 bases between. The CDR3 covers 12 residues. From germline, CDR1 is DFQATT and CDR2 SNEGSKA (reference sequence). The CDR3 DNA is TGCAGTGCTAGAGGCGGACCCTACGAGCAGTACTTC. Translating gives CSARGGPYEQYF.

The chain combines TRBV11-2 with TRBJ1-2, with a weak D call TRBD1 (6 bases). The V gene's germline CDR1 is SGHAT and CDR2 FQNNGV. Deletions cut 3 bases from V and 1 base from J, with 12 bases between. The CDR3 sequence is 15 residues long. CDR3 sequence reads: CASSLGASYNYGYTF. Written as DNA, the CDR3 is TGTGCCAGCAGCTTGGGGGCGTCTTATAACTATGGCTACACCTTC.

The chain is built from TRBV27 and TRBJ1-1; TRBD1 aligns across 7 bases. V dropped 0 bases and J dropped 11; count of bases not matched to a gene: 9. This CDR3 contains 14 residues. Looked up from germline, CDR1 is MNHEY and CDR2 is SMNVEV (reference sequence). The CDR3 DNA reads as TGTGCCAGCAGTTTATCGTTCGGGACAGTGGCTGCTTTCTTT. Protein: CASSLSFGTVAAFF.

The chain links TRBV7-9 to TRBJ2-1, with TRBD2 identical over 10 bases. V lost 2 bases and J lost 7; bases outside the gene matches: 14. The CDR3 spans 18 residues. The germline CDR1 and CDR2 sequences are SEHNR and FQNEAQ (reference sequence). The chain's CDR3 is CASSLSGASGRASNEQFF. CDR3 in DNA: TGTGCCAGCAGCTTAAGTGGGGCGAGCGGGAGGGCTTCAAATGAGCAGTTCTTC.

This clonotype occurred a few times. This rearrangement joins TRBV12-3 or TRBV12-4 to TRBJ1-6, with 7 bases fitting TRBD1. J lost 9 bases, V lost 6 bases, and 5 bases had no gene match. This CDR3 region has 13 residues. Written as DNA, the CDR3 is TGTGCCAGCAGCCTGACAGGGCCTTCACCCCTCCACTTT. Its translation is CASSLTGPSPLHF.

CDR3 sequence reads: CASSTGTSADTQYF. CDR3 bases: TGTGCCAGCAGCACCGGGACTAGCGCAGATACGCAGTATTTT. This rearrangement joins TRBV11-2 to TRBJ2-3, with 10 bases identical to TRBD2. The germline V gene has CDR1 SGHAT and CDR2 FQNNGV. V gave up 5 bases and J gave up 4 bases; unmatched junction bases: 3. The CDR3 is 14 residues long.

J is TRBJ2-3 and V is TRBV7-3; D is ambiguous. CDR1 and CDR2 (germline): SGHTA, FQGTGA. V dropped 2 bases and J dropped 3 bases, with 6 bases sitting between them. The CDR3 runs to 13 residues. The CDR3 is CASSLFTTDTQYF. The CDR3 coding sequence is TGTGCCAGCAGCTTATTTACGACAGATACGCAGTATTTT.

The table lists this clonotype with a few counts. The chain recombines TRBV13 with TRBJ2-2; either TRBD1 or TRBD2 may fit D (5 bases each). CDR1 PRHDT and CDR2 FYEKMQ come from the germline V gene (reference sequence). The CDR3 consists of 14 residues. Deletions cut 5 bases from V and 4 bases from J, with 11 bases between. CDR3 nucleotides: TGTGCCAGCAGCGCGGTTGGGGGCACCGGGGAGCTGTTTTTT. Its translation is CASSAVGGTGELFF.

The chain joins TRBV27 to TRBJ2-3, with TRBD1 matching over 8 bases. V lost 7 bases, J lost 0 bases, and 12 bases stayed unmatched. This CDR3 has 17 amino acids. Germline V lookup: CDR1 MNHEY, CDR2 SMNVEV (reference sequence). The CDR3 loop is CASKRQGRTTSTDTQYF. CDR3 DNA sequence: TGTGCCAGCAAACGACAGGGGCGAACTACTAGCACAGATACGCAGTATTTT.

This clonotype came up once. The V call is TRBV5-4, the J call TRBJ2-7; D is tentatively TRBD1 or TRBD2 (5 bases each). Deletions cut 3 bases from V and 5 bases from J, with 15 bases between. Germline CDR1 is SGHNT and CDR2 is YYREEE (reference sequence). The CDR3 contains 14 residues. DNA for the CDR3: TGTGCCAGCAGCTGGGGGACGGCCGTCGACGAGCAGTACTTC. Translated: CASSWGTAVDEQYF. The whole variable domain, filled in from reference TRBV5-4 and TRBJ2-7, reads ETGVTQSPTHLIKTRGQQVTLRCSSQSGHNTVSWYQQALGQGPQFIFQYYREEENGRGNFPPRFSGLQFPNYSSELNVNALELDDSALYLCASSWGTAVDEQYFGPGTRLTVT.